The 26 T cell receptor beta chains presented below share a single source sample, sequenced in a study of cytomegalovirus exposure and HLA in healthy donors. PCR primers comprised 60 Vbeta and 13 Jbeta primers. Using immunoSEQ multiplex PCR, the repertoire was profiled, and TCRdb retains in-frame clones only, with some absent. The listing contains approximately 110,000 clones. The sequenced sample was PBMCs. These receptors were collected from a man aged 25-45 years in good health and CMV-seronegative.

The gene calls are TRBV5-1 and TRBJ2-3, with D perhaps matching TRBD1 (6 bases). The ends were cut back, 5 bases at V and 3 bases at J, with 16 bases in the middle. Germline-derived CDR1 and CDR2 are SGHRS and YFSETQ. This CDR3 is built from 15 residues. DNA for the CDR3: TGCGCCAGCAGTCTTGCACTGACAGGAACAGATACGCAGTATTTT. Protein product: CASSLALTGTDTQYF.

The rearrangement joins TRBV20-1 to TRBJ2-7; D might be TRBD2 (5 bases). The ends were cut back, 5 bases at V and 5 bases at J, with 10 bases in the middle. This CDR3 has 11 amino acids. CDR1 and CDR2 (germline): DFQATT, SNEGSKA (reference sequence). The DNA for the CDR3 is TGCAGTGCTCAGCCGGAGGACGAGCAGTACTTC. Its protein is CSAQPEDEQYF.

The gene calls are TRBV19 and TRBJ1-3; TRBD1 matches 9 bases. The germline CDR1 and CDR2 sequences are LNHDA and SQIVND (reference sequence). This CDR3 spans 15 amino acids. The V segment lost 9 bases and the J segment 1 base; nucleotides outside the gene matches: 7. CDR3: CASRRDRESGNTIYF. CDR3 nucleotides: TGTGCCAGCCGCCGGGACAGGGAGTCTGGAAACACCATATATTTT.

The chain employs TRBV15 and TRBJ1-2; TRBD1 agrees at 9 bases. The CDR3 spans 14 residues. The germline V gene encodes CDR1 LNHNV and CDR2 YYDKDF (reference sequence). V shed 3 bases, J shed 5 bases, and the junction held 4 bases outside the gene matches. This CDR3 is CATSSRTGAYGYTF. The CDR3 DNA sequence: TGTGCCACCAGCAGTCGGACAGGGGCGTATGGCTACACCTTC. Full variable domain (missing parts from reference TRBV15 and TRBJ1-2): DAMVIQNPRYQVTQFGKPVTLSCSQTLNHNVMYWYQQKSSQAPKLLFHYYDKDFNNEADTPDNFQSRRPNTSFCFLDIRSPGLGDTAMYLCATSSRTGAYGYTFGSGTRLTVV.

This chain joins TRBV30 and TRBJ1-2; D not certain. Germline lookup yields CDR1 GTSNPN and CDR2 SVGIG (reference sequence). The CDR3 is 12 residues long. The ends were cut back, 2 bases at V and 7 bases at J, with 11 bases in the middle. CDR3 sequence reads: CAWSIQSGGYTF. Written as DNA, the CDR3 is TGTGCCTGGAGTATCCAATCGGGTGGCTACACCTTC.

The J gene is TRBJ2-7, the V gene TRBV10-3, with TRBD1 matching over 7 bases. Germline values: CDR1 ENHRY, CDR2 SYGVKD. This CDR3 has 11 amino acids. Trimming at V came to 10 bases and at J to 6 bases, leaving 6 bases not matched to a gene. Here the CDR3 reads CASRQGVEQYF. CDR3 coding DNA: TGTGCCAGCCGTCAGGGGGTCGAGCAGTACTTC.

The V call is TRBV25-1, the J call TRBJ2-7; perhaps TRBD2 as D (5 bases). Trimming removed 3 bases at V and 6 bases at J, with 12 bases between. The CDR3 totals 13 residues. CDR1 MGHDK and CDR2 SYGVNS come from the germline V gene. CDR3 in amino acids: CASSDRWSGEQYF. The CDR3 DNA is TGTGCCAGCAGTGACCGTTGGAGCGGCGAGCAGTACTTC.

The chain uses TRBV9 and TRBJ1-3, with 9 bases lining up with TRBD1. Germline CDR1 is SGDLS and CDR2 is YYNGEE. This CDR3 spans 15 amino acids. J gave up 7 bases and V 3 bases, and 8 bases lay outside the gene matches. CDR3 sequence reads: CASSAAGTGLNTIYF. CDR3 nucleotides: TGTGCCAGCAGCGCCGCGGGGACAGGGCTGAACACCATATATTTT.

V and J are TRBV29-1 and TRBJ2-3, with 8 bases fitting TRBD2. The CDR3 sequence is 13 residues long. With 8 bases clipped from V and 2 bases from J, the junction kept 6 bases outside the gene matches. Germline V CDR1 and CDR2: SQVTM, ANQGSEA. In DNA form, the CDR3 reads TGCAGCTGCTCCGGGGGGGACACAGATACGCAGTATTTT. Translation gives CSCSGGDTDTQYF.

V usage is TRBV5-5 and J usage is TRBJ2-1; D possibly corresponds to TRBD1 (7 bases). This CDR3 has 15 residues. Germline values: CDR1 SGHKS, CDR2 YYEKEE (reference sequence). V lost 6 bases and J lost 4, with 17 bases in between. This CDR3 is CASTYEAGGYNEQFF. The CDR3 DNA sequence: TGTGCCAGCACCTATGAGGCAGGGGGGTACAATGAGCAGTTCTTC.

The chain carries TRBV11-1 and TRBJ2-1; TRBD2 agrees at 9 bases. Germline-derived CDR1 and CDR2 are SGHAT and FQDESV (reference sequence). The junction had 5 bases not matched to a gene; V was cut back by 2 bases and J by 3 bases. The CDR3 is 16 residues long. The CDR3 sequence: CASSLLGSGSYNEQFF. The CDR3 DNA reads TGTGCCAGCAGCTTATTGGGTAGCGGGAGCTACAATGAGCAGTTCTTC.

This chain uses TRBV19 with TRBJ1-1, with 9 bases identical to TRBD1. V shed 5 bases and J 5 bases; nucleotides not matched to a gene: 9. This CDR3 has 15 residues. The germline V gene has CDR1 LNHDA and CDR2 SQIVND (reference sequence). The CDR3 reads CASSAPEQGATEAFF. In DNA, the CDR3 is TGTGCCAGTAGTGCACCGGAACAGGGGGCGACTGAAGCTTTCTTT.

The V call is TRBV4-2, the J call TRBJ2-5; D remains ambiguous. V lost 4 bases, J lost 6 bases, and 12 bases lay in between. CDR3 length: 13 amino acids. CDR1 and CDR2 (germline): LGHNA, YNFKEQ. This CDR3 is CASSRDRRQTQYF. The CDR3 coding sequence is TGTGCCAGCAGCCGAGACCGGCGGCAGACCCAGTACTTC.

J is TRBJ2-1 and V is TRBV11-2; 13 nucleotides agree with TRBD2. CDR3 length: 17 amino acids. V was clipped by 4 bases and J by 9 bases; unmatched bases: 12. The germline CDR1 and CDR2 sequences are SGHAT and FQNNGV. CDR3 sequence reads: CASSSPKTSGRAGEQFF. For the CDR3, the DNA is TGTGCCAGCAGCTCACCTAAAACTAGCGGGAGGGCCGGTGAGCAGTTCTTC. Filled out from reference TRBV11-2 and TRBJ2-1, the complete variable domain reads EAGVAQSPRYKIIEKRQSVAFWCNPISGHATLYWYQQILGQGPKLLIQFQNNGVVDDSQLPKDRFSAERLKGVDSTLKIQPAKLEDSAVYLCASSSPKTSGRAGEQFFGPGTRLTVL.

The V call is TRBV6-1, the J call TRBJ2-5, with a possible D match to TRBD2 (5 bases). Germline CDR1 reads MNHNS; CDR2 reads SASEGT. The CDR3 is made up of 11 amino acids. Trimming cost V 6 bases and J 11 bases, with 13 bases left between them. CDR3 region: CASRANWEQYF. The CDR3 DNA reads as TGTGCCAGCAGGGCAAATTGGGAGCAGTACTTC.

The CDR3 bases are TGTGCCAGCAGTTACCTCAATAGCGGGACACCTCCCTACGAGCAGTACTTC. Protein sequence: CASSYLNSGTPPYEQYF. This chain joins TRBV6-7 and TRBJ2-7, with 8 bases identical to TRBD2. TRBV6-7 is noted as an ORF with a role that remains uncertain. The CDR3 extends over 17 amino acids. With 2 bases clipped from V and 2 bases from J, the junction kept 11 bases outside the gene matches.

The rearrangement joins TRBV25-1 to TRBJ2-5; D possibly corresponds to TRBD1 (6 bases). The CDR3 is made up of 13 amino acids. CDR1 MGHDK and CDR2 SYGVNS come from the germline V gene. Trimming took 3 bases from V and 7 from J, leaving 12 bases between them. The CDR3 DNA is TGTGCCAGCAGTGAGACAGGTGTAGTGACCCAGTACTTC. Protein sequence: CASSETGVVTQYF.

This chain uses TRBV11-2 with TRBJ2-2, with 9 bases matching TRBD2. The CDR3 extends over 18 amino acids. Looked up from germline, CDR1 is SGHAT and CDR2 is FQNNGV. V lost 4 bases to trimming and J lost 2 bases; unmatched junction nucleotides: 11. CDR3 bases: TGTGCCAGCAGCTCGCGCGGGGGGGCGGGAGTAAACACCGGGGAGCTGTTTTTT. Its translation is CASSSRGGAGVNTGELFF.

The J gene is TRBJ1-2, the V gene TRBV19, with a tentative D call TRBD1 (5 bases). Trimming stripped 9 bases from V and 3 bases from J, with 11 bases between. Germline V gene data show CDR1 as LNHDA and CDR2 as SQIVND (reference sequence). This CDR3 spans 12 amino acids. The CDR3 region has the DNA TGTGCCAGCGGGGAGGGGTACTATGGCTACACCTTC. Translation: CASGEGYYGYTF.

With regard to this clone: The same CDR3 also results from other DNA sequences found in this sample. V is TRBV6-5 and J is TRBJ1-4, with D unresolved. Trimming stripped 3 bases from V and 0 bases from J, with 11 bases between. The germline gives CDR1 MNHEY, CDR2 SVGAGI. The CDR3 covers 16 residues. Here the CDR3 reads CASSYSSGPTNEKLFF. In DNA, the CDR3 is TGTGCCAGCAGTTATTCGAGCGGACCAACTAATGAAAAACTGTTTTTT.

The chain has TRBV28 and TRBJ2-7; 14 bases line up with TRBD2. Trimming removed 5 bases from V and 7 bases from J; junction bases left unmatched: 13. The CDR3 extends over 17 amino acids. Germline lookup yields CDR1 MDHEN and CDR2 SYDVKM. CDR3 sequence reads: CASSPRLAGGPGREQYF. The CDR3 region has the DNA TGTGCCAGCAGTCCGAGACTAGCGGGAGGGCCGGGGCGGGAGCAGTACTTC.

CDR3 in amino acids: CASSLLPTEAFF. In nucleotides, the CDR3 is TGTGCCAGCAGCTTGCTCCCGACTGAAGCTTTCTTT. This chain joins TRBV5-6 and TRBJ1-1; no clear D. V gave up 1 base and J gave up 5 bases, with 6 bases separating them. The germline gives CDR1 SGHDT, CDR2 YYEEEE. The CDR3 is made up of 12 amino acids.

The J gene is TRBJ2-5, the V gene TRBV6-1, with 12 bases matching TRBD1. Germline lookup yields CDR1 MNHNS and CDR2 SASEGT. V was pared by 4 bases and J by 5 bases, with 5 bases of the junction left unmatched. The CDR3 is 15 residues long. CDR3 amino acids: CASSARDRGPETQYF. The CDR3, as DNA: TGTGCCAGCAGTGCCCGGGACAGGGGGCCTGAGACCCAGTACTTC.

The chain recombines TRBV6-1 with TRBJ2-2; D is perhaps TRBD1 (6 bases). The germline V gene encodes CDR1 MNHNS and CDR2 SASEGT. The V end lost 8 bases, the J end lost 6 bases, and 13 bases lay between the germline ends. The CDR3 is 13 residues long. The CDR3 nucleotides are TGTGCCAGCGGGACACGACGCTCCGGGGAGCTGTTTTTT. Its translation: CASGTRRSGELFF.

The chain is built from TRBV5-5 and TRBJ1-5, with 10 positions matching TRBD1. With 4 bases clipped from V and 5 bases from J, the junction kept 6 bases outside the gene matches. CDR1 is SGHKS and CDR2 is YYEKEE in the germline V gene (reference sequence). This CDR3 comprises 15 residues. CDR3 amino acids: CASSVDGTGDQPQHF. Written as DNA, the CDR3 is TGTGCCAGCAGCGTGGACGGGACAGGGGATCAGCCCCAGCATTTT.

The chain uses TRBV29-1 and TRBJ2-6; maybe TRBD2 (7 bases). The germline V gene has CDR1 SQVTM and CDR2 ANQGSEA. The CDR3 runs 15 residues. Trimming took 4 bases from V and 0 from J, leaving 10 bases between them. The CDR3 loop reads CSVAGGLSGANVLTF. CDR3 bases: TGCAGCGTTGCGGGGGGCCTCTCTGGGGCCAACGTCCTGACTTTC. Complete variable domain (other parts from reference TRBV29-1 and TRBJ2-6): SAVISQKPSRDICQRGTSLTIQCQVDSQVTMMFWYRQQPGQSLTLIATANQGSEATYESGFVIDKFPISRPNLTFSTLTVSNMSPEDSSIYLCSVAGGLSGANVLTFGAGSRLTVL.